One and the same sample provided the 32 T cell receptor beta chains below, sequenced in a study of blood T cell repertoires in COVID-19. Sequenced by immunoSEQ multiplex PCR; TCRdb stores in-frame clones only, minus some. Of 100,000 to 150,000 clones in the sample, roughly four fifths were seen once. Sequencing input: peripheral blood. Every receptor here comes from a man aged 55 to 70 with acute or convalescent COVID-19.

The chain links TRBV9 to TRBJ2-1; 7 positions agree with TRBD2. Germline CDR1 reads SGDLS; CDR2 reads YYNGEE. The ends lost 5 bases at V and 0 bases at J; junction bases unmatched: 11. The CDR3 length is 17 residues. Here the CDR3 reads CASSPISGLSSYNEQFF. CDR3 DNA sequence: TGTGCCAGCAGTCCCATTAGCGGGTTGAGCTCCTACAATGAGCAGTTCTTC.

This chain uses TRBV10-2 with TRBJ2-1; possibly TRBD2 for D (6 bases). The CDR3 consists of 15 residues. Trimming left V 7 bases short and J 4 bases short, with 17 bases between. The germline gives CDR1 WSHSY, CDR2 SAAADI. The CDR3 nucleotides are TGCGCCAGCACCCTAAATCGGGACTTTTACAATGAGCAGTTCTTC. It is translated as CASTLNRDFYNEQFF.

This chain links TRBV23-1 with TRBJ1-4; 7 bases map to TRBD1. TRBV23-1 has ORF status, its function being uncertain. This CDR3 comprises 16 residues. V shed 2 bases and J 6 bases; nucleotides not matched to a gene: 9. The DNA for the CDR3 is TGCGCCAGCAGTCAACATACAGGGGAATACGATGAAAAACTGTTTTTT. Residues: CASSQHTGEYDEKLFF.

V gene TRBV30 combines with J gene TRBJ1-5, with TRBD1 as a possible D gene (6 bases). Trimming cost V 2 bases and J 4 bases, with 12 bases left between them. This CDR3 has 14 residues. Germline V gene sequence: CDR1 GTSNPN, CDR2 SVGIG (reference sequence). The CDR3 protein is CAWSTGNGNQPQHF. The CDR3 nucleotides are TGTGCCTGGAGTACAGGGAATGGTAATCAGCCCCAGCATTTT.

This clone has only a few counts. The chain recombines TRBV5-1 with TRBJ2-5; weak D call: TRBD2 (7 bases). V gave up 1 base and J gave up 5 bases, with 12 bases separating them. The germline CDR1 and CDR2 sequences are SGHRS and YFSETQ. The CDR3 consists of 14 residues. CDR3 DNA sequence: TGCGCCAGCAGCTTGACCCGGGGGGCGGAGACCCAGTACTTC. Translating it yields CASSLTRGAETQYF.

J is TRBJ1-2 and V is TRBV27; 12 nucleotides line up with TRBD1. CDR3 length: 14 amino acids. Germline loops: CDR1 MNHEY, CDR2 SMNVEV (reference sequence). J lost 7 bases, V lost 4 bases, and 4 bases had no gene match. This CDR3 is CASSSGTGGGGYTF. The DNA of the CDR3 is TGTGCCAGCAGTTCCGGGACAGGGGGCGGTGGCTACACCTTC.

The chain carries TRBV2 and TRBJ1-6; perhaps TRBD1 as D (6 bases). V was trimmed by 7 bases and J by 9 bases, leaving 19 bases between them. Germline V CDR1 and CDR2: SNHLY, FYNNEI. The CDR3 has 15 amino acids. The CDR3 loop is CASTLGGARSSPLHF. The CDR3 nucleotides read TGTGCCAGCACTCTAGGGGGGGCACGGAGTTCACCCCTCCACTTT.

This chain connects TRBV19 to TRBJ2-2; D not resolved. The V gene's germline CDR1 is LNHDA and CDR2 SQIVND (reference sequence). The CDR3 is 12 residues long. Trimming removed 3 bases at V and 7 bases at J, with 6 bases between. The chain's CDR3 is CASSILYGELFF. The CDR3 nucleotides read TGTGCCAGTAGTATTCTTTACGGGGAGCTGTTTTTT.

This clone was seen a single time. The chain couples TRBV5-1 to TRBJ2-4; 8 nucleotides agree with TRBD2. CDR1 is SGHRS, CDR2 YFSETQ, per germline. CDR3 length: 15 amino acids. V was pared by 1 base and J by 6 bases, with 6 bases of the junction left unmatched. The chain's CDR3 is CASSLNGRAGNIQYF. The CDR3 coding sequence is TGCGCCAGCAGCTTGAACGGGAGGGCCGGAAACATTCAGTACTTC.

This clone was counted a single time. The chain joins TRBV29-1 to TRBJ1-2; the D is unclear. The CDR3 totals 12 residues. Germline loops: CDR1 SQVTM, CDR2 ANQGSEA. V lost 2 bases and J 4 bases, leaving 8 bases between the germline ends. As DNA, the CDR3 is TGCAGCGTTGAACGGTCCATCTATGGCTACACCTTC. Amino acid sequence: CSVERSIYGYTF.

The rearrangement uses TRBV24-1 and TRBJ2-7; D is ambiguous. In germline, CDR1 is KGHDR, CDR2 SFDVKD. The CDR3 totals 13 residues. V was trimmed by 1 base and J by 2 bases, leaving 5 bases between them. The CDR3 region is CATSDFIPYEQYF. The CDR3 DNA sequence: TGTGCCACCAGTGATTTTATCCCCTACGAGCAGTACTTC.

The chain couples TRBV12-3 or TRBV12-4 to TRBJ1-5, with a weak D call TRBD1 (5 bases). This CDR3 spans 13 amino acids. V was trimmed by 3 bases and J by 6 bases, leaving 9 bases between them. The CDR3 protein is CASSLGQGQPQHF. CDR3 DNA sequence: TGTGCCAGCAGTTTGGGTCAGGGTCAGCCCCAGCATTTT.

This clone came up once. This chain connects TRBV19 to TRBJ1-2, with TRBD1 as a possible D gene (6 bases). Germline assignment: CDR1 LNHDA and CDR2 SQIVND (reference sequence). The length of the CDR3 is 15 residues. The germline V and J ends were trimmed by 9 bases and 4 bases, with 21 bases remaining between them. For the CDR3, the DNA is TGTGCCAGCCTATCACAGGGTGCTGGGGGCTATGGCTACACCTTC. Its protein is CASLSQGAGGYGYTF.

CDR3 region: CAWSVDSNEKLFF. CDR3 DNA sequence: TGTGCCTGGAGTGTTGACTCTAATGAAAAACTGTTTTTT. The V call is TRBV30, the J call TRBJ1-4, with D unresolved. This CDR3 has 13 amino acids. CDR1 and CDR2 (germline): GTSNPN, SVGIG (reference sequence). V lost 0 bases, J lost 3 bases, and 5 bases lay in between.

The chain recombines TRBV2 with TRBJ1-2; the D is unclear. V lost 6 bases and J lost 6, with 17 bases in between. CDR1 is SNHLY and CDR2 is FYNNEI in the germline V gene. The CDR3 covers 14 residues. CDR3 sequence reads: CASSRGGRIDGYTF. The CDR3 DNA is TGTGCCAGCAGCCGGGGAGGCAGAATTGATGGCTACACCTTC.

The chain has TRBV7-3 and TRBJ1-1; 8 positions match TRBD1. CDR3 length: 14 residues. The V segment lost 5 bases and the J segment 5 bases; nucleotides outside the gene matches: 7. The germline gives CDR1 SGHTA, CDR2 FQGTGA. DNA for the CDR3: TGTGCCAGCAGCCTCGGACAGGGCAGTACTGAAGCTTTCTTT. Amino acids: CASSLGQGSTEAFF.

The CDR3 reads CASSLSVKSAYEQYF. In nucleotides, the CDR3 is TGTGCCAGCAGCTTATCAGTGAAGAGCGCCTACGAGCAGTACTTC. The chain couples TRBV7-2 to TRBJ2-7, with D hard to call. V was cut by 2 bases and J by 2 bases, with 13 bases left in between. This CDR3 spans 15 amino acids. Germline loops: CDR1 SGHTA, CDR2 FQGNSA.

The V gene is TRBV6-5, the J gene TRBJ1-5, with a tentative D call TRBD1 (6 bases). Trimming took off 6 bases at V and 9 bases at J, with 12 bases between the two ends. The CDR3 loop spans 12 amino acids. The germline CDR1 and CDR2 sequences are MNHEY and SVGAGI. The CDR3 loop is CASRREGGPQHF. Here the CDR3 DNA reads TGTGCCAGCAGGAGGGAAGGGGGGCCCCAGCATTTT.

This chain connects TRBV12-5 to TRBJ1-6; D unresolved. This CDR3 region has 11 residues. Looked up from germline, CDR1 is LGHNT and CDR2 is FRNRAP. V shed 9 bases and J shed 14 bases, with 14 bases lying between them. CDR3 region: CARWAGRTLHF. CDR3 sequence (DNA): TGTGCTAGGTGGGCGGGTCGGACCCTCCACTTT.

The genes are TRBV5-1 and TRBJ1-2; TRBD1 matches at 8 bases. The germline CDR1 and CDR2 sequences are SGHRS and YFSETQ. CDR3 length equals 16 residues. Trimming removed 4 bases from V and 1 base from J; junction bases left unmatched: 9. CDR3 nucleotides: TGCGCCAGCAGCCCCCCGACAGGGGAGGTTAACTATGGCTACACCTTC. Residues: CASSPPTGEVNYGYTF.

This chain links TRBV5-6 with TRBJ1-1; D not resolved. This CDR3 is 11 amino acids long. CDR1 is SGHDT, CDR2 YYEEEE, per germline. V was clipped by 1 base and J by 11 bases, with 9 bases between them. CDR3 nucleotide sequence: TGTGCCAGCAGCTTGCAGGTTATGGCTTTCTTT. Its translation is CASSLQVMAFF.

The V call is TRBV19, the J call TRBJ2-7, with 9 positions matching TRBD1. The V gene's germline CDR1 is LNHDA and CDR2 SQIVND (reference sequence). The CDR3 has 14 residues. The V segment lost 5 bases and the J segment 5 bases; nucleotides outside the gene matches: 7. CDR3 sequence (DNA): TGTGCCAGTAGTCCGGGACAGGGTCGTGACGAGCAGTACTTC. This translates into CASSPGQGRDEQYF. Drawing the rest from reference TRBV19 and TRBJ2-7, the complete variable domain is DGGITQSPKYLFRKEGQNVTLSCEQNLNHDAMYWYRQDPGQGLRLIYYSQIVNDFQKGDIAEGYSVSREKKESFPLTVTSAQKNPTAFYLCASSPGQGRDEQYFGPGTRLTVT.

V is TRBV11-2 and J is TRBJ1-3; TRBD1 matches at 7 bases. The CDR3 consists of 15 residues. V gave up 0 bases and J gave up 3 bases; unmatched junction bases: 2. CDR1 and CDR2 from the germline V gene are SGHAT and FQNNGV. The CDR3 loop reads CASSLDRTGGNTIYF. The DNA for the CDR3 is TGTGCCAGCAGCTTAGATCGGACAGGTGGAAACACCATATATTTT.

This sequence joins TRBV5-1 and TRBJ2-5; 8 nucleotides line up with TRBD2. The trim removed 1 base at V and 1 base at J, leaving 6 bases unmatched. Per the germline V gene, CDR1 is SGHRS and CDR2 is YFSETQ. The length of the CDR3 is 16 residues. CDR3 residues: CASSLRVAGTQETQYF. As DNA, the CDR3 is TGCGCCAGCAGCTTGAGAGTAGCGGGGACCCAAGAGACCCAGTACTTC.

There are a few counts of this clone. The chain employs TRBV29-1 and TRBJ2-2; D not certain. CDR3 length: 12 amino acids. Germline loops: CDR1 SQVTM, CDR2 ANQGSEA. The V end was cut by 8 bases, the J end by 1 base, with 8 bases between. The CDR3 protein is CSFGQNTGELFF. CDR3 nucleotide sequence: TGCAGCTTTGGGCAGAACACCGGGGAGCTGTTTTTT.

The genes are TRBV18 and TRBJ2-1; tentative D call: TRBD1 (6 bases). Trimming took off 5 bases at V and 5 bases at J, with 19 bases between the two ends. CDR1 and CDR2 from the germline V gene are KGHSH and LQKENI. The CDR3 is made up of 16 amino acids. This CDR3 reads CASSTGTPRLDNEQFF. As DNA, the CDR3 is TGTGCCAGCTCAACCGGGACACCCAGACTGGACAATGAGCAGTTCTTC.

V is TRBV19 and J is TRBJ1-2, with 7 bases lining up with TRBD1. CDR1 and CDR2 (germline): LNHDA, SQIVND (reference sequence). J lost 0 bases, V lost 6 bases, and 7 bases had no gene match. CDR3 length: 15 residues. The CDR3 bases are TGTGCCAGTAGAGCCCGACAGGGAGCTAACTATGGCTACACCTTC. Its translation: CASRARQGANYGYTF. The full variable domain, its missing parts supplied by reference TRBV19 and TRBJ1-2, is DGGITQSPKYLFRKEGQNVTLSCEQNLNHDAMYWYRQDPGQGLRLIYYSQIVNDFQKGDIAEGYSVSREKKESFPLTVTSAQKNPTAFYLCASRARQGANYGYTFGSGTRLTVV.

The chain employs TRBV9 and TRBJ2-1; TRBD1 matches at 7 bases. V dropped 2 bases and J dropped 9; count of bases not matched to a gene: 5. Germline lookup yields CDR1 SGDLS and CDR2 YYNGEE. The CDR3 loop spans 13 amino acids. The CDR3 is CASSVDRFSEQFF. CDR3 coding DNA: TGTGCCAGCAGCGTGGACAGGTTCTCTGAGCAGTTCTTC.

This sequence joins TRBV12-5 and TRBJ1-2; perhaps TRBD1 as D (6 bases). V was shortened by 1 base and J by 8 bases, with 11 bases between the two germline ends. The CDR3 extends over 13 amino acids. Germline V gene lookup returns CDR1 LGHNT and CDR2 FRNRAP. The CDR3 nucleotides read TGTGCTAGTGGTTTGGACAGGGCCGGCGGCTACACCTTC. Translation: CASGLDRAGGYTF.

The gene calls are TRBV9 and TRBJ2-5; 7 nucleotides agree with TRBD1. This CDR3 is built from 15 residues. Germline loops: CDR1 SGDLS, CDR2 YYNGEE. V lost 2 bases and J lost 5; bases outside the gene matches: 9. The CDR3 reads CASSVQGVLRETQYF. Here the CDR3 DNA reads TGTGCCAGCAGCGTTCAGGGGGTGTTGAGGGAGACCCAGTACTTC.

V gene TRBV5-1 combines with J gene TRBJ1-2, with 7 bases identical to TRBD1. The CDR3 spans 13 residues. In germline, CDR1 is SGHRS, CDR2 YFSETQ. With 1 base clipped from V and 11 bases from J, the junction kept 8 bases outside the gene matches. CDR3 loop: CASSLYDRAGYTF. The CDR3 DNA follows: TGCGCCAGCAGCTTGTACGACAGGGCCGGGTACACCTTC.

This clone has just a few counts. The V and J genes are TRBV27 and TRBJ1-1; D gene unclear. Germline values: CDR1 MNHEY, CDR2 SMNVEV (reference sequence). The CDR3 is made up of 14 amino acids. V gave up 6 bases and J gave up 3 bases, with 14 bases separating them. CDR3 amino acids: CASRTHGLHTEAFF. The CDR3, as DNA: TGTGCCAGCAGAACACATGGTCTTCACACTGAAGCTTTCTTT.